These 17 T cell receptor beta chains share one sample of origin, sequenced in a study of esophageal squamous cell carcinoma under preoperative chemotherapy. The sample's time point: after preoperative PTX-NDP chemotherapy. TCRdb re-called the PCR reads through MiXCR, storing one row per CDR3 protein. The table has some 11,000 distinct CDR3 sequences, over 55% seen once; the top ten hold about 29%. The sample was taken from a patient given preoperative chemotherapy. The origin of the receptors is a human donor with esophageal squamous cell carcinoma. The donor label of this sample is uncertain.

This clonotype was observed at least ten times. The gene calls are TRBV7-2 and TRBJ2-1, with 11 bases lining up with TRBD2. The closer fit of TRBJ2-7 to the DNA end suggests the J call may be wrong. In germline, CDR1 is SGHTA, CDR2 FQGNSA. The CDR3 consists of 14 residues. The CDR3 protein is CASSLTSGSAEQYF. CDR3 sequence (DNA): TGTGCCAGCAGCTTAACTAGCGGGAGTGCCGAGCAGTACTTC.

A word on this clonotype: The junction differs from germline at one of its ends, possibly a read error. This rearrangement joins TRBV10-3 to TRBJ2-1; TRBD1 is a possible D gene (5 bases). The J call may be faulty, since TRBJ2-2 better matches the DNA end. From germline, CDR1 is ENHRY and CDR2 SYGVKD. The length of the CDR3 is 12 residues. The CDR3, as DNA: TGCCAGGGCTGGGCGAGCTACGATGAGCTGTTTTTT. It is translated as CQGWASYDELFF.

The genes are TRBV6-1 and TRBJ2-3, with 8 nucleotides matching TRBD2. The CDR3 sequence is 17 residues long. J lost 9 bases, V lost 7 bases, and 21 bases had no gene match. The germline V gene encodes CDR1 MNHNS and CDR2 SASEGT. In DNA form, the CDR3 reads TGTGCCAGCATCGCGGGTAGCGGGGACCGCGGCCAAGAGACGCAGTATTTT. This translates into CASIAGSGDRGQETQYF.

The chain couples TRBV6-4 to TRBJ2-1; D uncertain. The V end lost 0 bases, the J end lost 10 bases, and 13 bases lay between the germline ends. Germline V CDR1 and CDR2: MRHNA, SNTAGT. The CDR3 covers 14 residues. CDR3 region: CASSDSICVNEQFF. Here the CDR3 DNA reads TGTGCCAGCAGTGACTCGATTTGCGTAAACGAGCAGTTCTTC.

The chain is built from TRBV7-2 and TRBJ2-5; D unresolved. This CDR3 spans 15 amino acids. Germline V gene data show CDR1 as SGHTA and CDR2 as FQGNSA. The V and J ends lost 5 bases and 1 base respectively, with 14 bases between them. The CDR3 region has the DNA TGTGCCAGCAGCCATGCCGCGGCAGTCCAAGAGACCCAGTACTTC. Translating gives CASSHAAAVQETQYF.

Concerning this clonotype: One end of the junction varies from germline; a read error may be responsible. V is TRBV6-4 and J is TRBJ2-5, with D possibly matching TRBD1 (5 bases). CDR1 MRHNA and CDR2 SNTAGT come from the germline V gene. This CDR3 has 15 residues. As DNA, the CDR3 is TGTGCCAGCAGTGACTCGGCCGGGTCGACAGAGACGCAGTATTTC. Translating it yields CASSDSAGSTETQYF.

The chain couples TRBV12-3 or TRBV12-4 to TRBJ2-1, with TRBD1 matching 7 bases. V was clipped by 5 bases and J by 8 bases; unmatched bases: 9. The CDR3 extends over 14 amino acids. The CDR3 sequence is CASSLRQGKDEQFF. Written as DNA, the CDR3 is TGTGCCAGCAGTCTCAGACAGGGTAAGGATGAGCAGTTCTTC.

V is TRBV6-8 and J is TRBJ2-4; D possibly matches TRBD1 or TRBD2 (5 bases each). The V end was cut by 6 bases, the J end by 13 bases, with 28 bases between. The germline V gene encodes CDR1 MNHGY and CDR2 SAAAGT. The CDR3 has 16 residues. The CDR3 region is CASRGLGGSYPDTQYF. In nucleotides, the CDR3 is TGTGCCAGCAGGGGGCTTGGGGGAAGCTACCCAGATACGCAGTACTTC.

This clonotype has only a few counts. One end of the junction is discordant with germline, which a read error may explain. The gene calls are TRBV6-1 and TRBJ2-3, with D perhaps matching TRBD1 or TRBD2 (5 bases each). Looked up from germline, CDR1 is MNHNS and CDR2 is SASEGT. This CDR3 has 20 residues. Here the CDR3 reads CASSSRGLLSGLGAKDTQYF. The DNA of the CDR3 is TGTGCCAGCAGCTCACGAGGTCTCCTCTCGGGGCTGGGAGCCAAAGATACGCAGTACTTT.

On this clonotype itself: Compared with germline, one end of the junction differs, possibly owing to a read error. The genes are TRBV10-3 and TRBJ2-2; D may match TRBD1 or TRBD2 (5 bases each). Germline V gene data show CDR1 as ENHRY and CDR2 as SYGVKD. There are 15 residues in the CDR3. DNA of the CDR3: TGTGCCCGGGGCGTCCAGACTGTGAGCACCGGGGCGCTGTTTTTT. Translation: CARGVQTVSTGALFF.

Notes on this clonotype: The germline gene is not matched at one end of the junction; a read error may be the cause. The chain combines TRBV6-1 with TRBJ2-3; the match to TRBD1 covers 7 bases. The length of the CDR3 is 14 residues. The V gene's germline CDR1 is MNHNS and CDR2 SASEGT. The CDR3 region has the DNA TGTGGCAGCAGGGGGTCGTGGGGTAAAAATACGCAGTATTTT. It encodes CGSRGSWGKNTQYF.

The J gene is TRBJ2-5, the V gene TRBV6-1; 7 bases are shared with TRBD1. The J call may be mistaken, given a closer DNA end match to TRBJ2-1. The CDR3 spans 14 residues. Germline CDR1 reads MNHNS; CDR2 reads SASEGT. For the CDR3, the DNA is TGTGCCAGCGGGCAAGGACAGGCGTTAGAGACCCAGTTCTTC. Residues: CASGQGQALETQFF.

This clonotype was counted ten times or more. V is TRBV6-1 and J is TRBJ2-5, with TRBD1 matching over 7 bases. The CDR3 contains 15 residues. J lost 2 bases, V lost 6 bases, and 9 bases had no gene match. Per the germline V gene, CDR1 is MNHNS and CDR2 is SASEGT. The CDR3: CASSNTGDLQETQYF. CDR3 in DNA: TGTGCCAGCAGCAACACAGGGGACCTTCAAGAGACCCAGTACTTC.

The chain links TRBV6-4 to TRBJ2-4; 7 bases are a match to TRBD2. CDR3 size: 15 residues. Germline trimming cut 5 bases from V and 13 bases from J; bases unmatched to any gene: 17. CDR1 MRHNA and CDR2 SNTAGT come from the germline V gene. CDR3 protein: CASSMGGGATNTQYF. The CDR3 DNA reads TGTGCCAGCAGTATGGGGGGGGGAGCCACAAACACGCAGTACTTC.

In DNA, the CDR3 is TGCGCCAGCAGGGGGACTAGCTTTGGTGAGCAGTTCTTC. Protein product: CASRGTSFGEQFF. The chain links TRBV10-2 to TRBJ2-1; 9 nucleotides line up with TRBD2. The V and J ends lost 6 bases and 9 bases, in that order; junction bases with no gene match: 6. The CDR3 has 13 amino acids. CDR1 WSHSY and CDR2 SAAADI come from the germline V gene.

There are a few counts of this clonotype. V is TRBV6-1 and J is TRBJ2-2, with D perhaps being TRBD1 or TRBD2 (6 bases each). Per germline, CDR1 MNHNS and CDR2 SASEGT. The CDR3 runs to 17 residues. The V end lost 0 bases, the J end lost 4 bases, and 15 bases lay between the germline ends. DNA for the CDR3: TGTGCCAGCAGTGAAGCGCTTGCTGGGGGGCTCACCGGGGAGCTGTTTTTT. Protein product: CASSEALAGGLTGELFF.

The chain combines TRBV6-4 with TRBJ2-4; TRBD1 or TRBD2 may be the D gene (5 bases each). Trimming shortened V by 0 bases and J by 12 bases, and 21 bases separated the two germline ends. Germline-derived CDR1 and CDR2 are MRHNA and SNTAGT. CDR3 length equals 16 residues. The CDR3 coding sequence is TGTGCCAGCAGTGACTCGGGGGTAAGAGCCAAAAATACTCAGTACTTC. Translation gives CASSDSGVRAKNTQYF.